This entry concerns a single T cell receptor beta chain. Its antigen is undetermined. The data were taken from a study of cytomegalovirus exposure and HLA in healthy donors. Study-level results: Later on, a genetic analysis was performed. It linked a missense variant in DCLRE1C with V- and J-gene trimming of TCR beta. Presence/absence analyses rested on an assumption that sequencing depth was roughly uniform across donors.

V dropped 6 bases and J dropped 2 bases, with 11 bases sitting between them. Germline V gene data show CDR1 as MNHNS and CDR2 as SASEGT. The CDR3 consists of 13 residues. Both 60 Vbeta primers and 13 Jbeta primers went into the PCR. Original processing notes: About 10 million shared chains were among tens of millions of unique TCR beta chains counted in a later analysis. Clones were sequenced by immunoSEQ multiplex PCR, and TCRdb holds only the in-frame ones, with some missing. That table supplies the V and J calls and clone size; D and trimming were determined from the DNA. The table has about 150,000 clones, 60% to 85% seen once.

This TCR was recovered from a woman in her thirties or forties in good health and CMV-seronegative. This chain uses TRBV6-1 with TRBJ2-7, with D tentatively TRBD1 (6 bases). What was sequenced was PBMCs. CDR3 loop: CASRARDTYEQYF. As DNA, the CDR3 is TGTGCCAGCAGAGCCCGGGACACCTACGAGCAGTACTTC.